This T cell receptor (beta chain) was found in a study of blood T cells in healthy people across ages. Study results and caveats: Higher diversity and more naive CD4+ cells were features of long-lived donors, compared to aged donors.

A second PCR of about 7 to 11 cycles used a sample-barcoded 5' primer and a J-beta primer mix. MiXCR was run by TCRdb on the 5' RACE reads, yielding one entry per CDR3 protein. This table holds 800,000 to 950,000 distinct CDR3 sequences, almost 30% found once. The CDR3 runs 16 residues. Trimming removed 5 bases at V and 5 bases at J, with 21 bases between. CDR1 and CDR2 from the germline V gene are SGHTA and FQGNSA. This clonotype was observed at least ten times. Its antigen is still unknown. In addition, the sample was reused for a study of T cells of mothers and their children.

The sample taken for sequencing was blood. This receptor was obtained from a woman in her forties in good health. The rearrangement joins TRBV7-2 to TRBJ1-2; TRBD1 might be the D (6 bases). The CDR3 DNA sequence: TGTGCCAGCAGCCCCGCGGTGACCAGGGGTGAATATGGCTACACCTTC. Translated: CASSPAVTRGEYGYTF.